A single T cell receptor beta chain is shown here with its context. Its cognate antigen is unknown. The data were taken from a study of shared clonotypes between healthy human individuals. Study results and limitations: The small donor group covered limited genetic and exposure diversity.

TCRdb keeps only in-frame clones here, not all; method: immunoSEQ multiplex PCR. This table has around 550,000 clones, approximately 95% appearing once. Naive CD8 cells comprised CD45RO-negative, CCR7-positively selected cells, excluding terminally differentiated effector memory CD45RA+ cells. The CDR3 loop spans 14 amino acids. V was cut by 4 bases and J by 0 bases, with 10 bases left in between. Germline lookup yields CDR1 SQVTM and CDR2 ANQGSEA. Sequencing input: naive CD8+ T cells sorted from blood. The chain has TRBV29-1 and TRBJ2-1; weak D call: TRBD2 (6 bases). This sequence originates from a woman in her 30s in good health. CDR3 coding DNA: TGCAGCGTTGTACCGGACTACTCCTACAATGAGCAGTTCTTC. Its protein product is CSVVPDYSYNEQFF.